This T cell receptor beta chain was captured in a study of Ad26.COV2.S vaccination and SARS-CoV-2 variants. The assay was immunoSEQ multiplex PCR, and TCRdb's table has in-frame clones only and misses some. The data contain over 400,000 clones, around 93% of them seen just once; the ten biggest clones take up about 1.7%. The treatment denotes: about 20 received Ad26.COV2.S at low or high dose, single or two shots; about 5 received placebo; per-sample allocation not given. Specimen acquisition occurred on day 63 following the initial vaccine or placebo injection. CDR1 and CDR2 (germline): SGDLS, YYNGEE. The CDR3 contains 15 residues. The V end was cut by 0 bases, the J end by 3 bases, with 12 bases between.

Sequencing used peripheral blood, obtained in a trial of Ad26.COV2.S vaccine versus placebo. The rearrangement links TRBV9 to TRBJ1-1; no reliable D call. This clonotype was obtained from a person between 18 and 65 years old who received the Ad26.COV2.S COVID-19 vaccine or a placebo. The CDR3 reads CASSVDAGGYTEAFF. The CDR3 coding sequence is TGTGCCAGCAGCGTAGATGCAGGCGGCTACACTGAAGCTTTCTTT.